A selection of T cell receptor beta chains follows, all from one sample in a study of shared clonotypes between healthy human individuals. TCRdb keeps only in-frame clones here, not all; method: immunoSEQ multiplex PCR. The table shows 600,000 to 800,000 clones, with around 70% occurring only once. Sequencing used memory CD4+ T cells sorted from blood. The receptors here all came from a woman in her twenties or thirties in good health. Each CDR3 is given with its conserved first and last residue. Each record gives: V gene, D gene, CDR3 protein. D genes are given only for firm matches.

>TRBV6-4|NA
CASSKRTEGGQYF
>TRBV28|NA
CASSLAGNQETQYF
>TRBV28|NA
CASSLPPRQGSYEQYF
>TRBV5-3|NA
CARSWTVSNQPQHF
>TRBV29-1|TRBD1
CSVGLAGQGANTIYF
>TRBV5-1|NA
CASSPGFGIGEQYF
>TRBV15|NA
CATTSERRSGEQYF
>TRBV30|NA
CARRDNTEAFF
>TRBV18|TRBD1
CASSPPNRGEYTGELFF
>TRBV27|TRBD2
CASSLRPSGTNTGELFF
>TRBV19|NA
CASTHSSGANVLTF
>TRBV7-9|NA
CASSGRQGNEQFF
>TRBV27|TRBD1
CASSTNRGEKLFF
>TRBV29-1|NA
CSVEKGVGTDTQYF
>TRBV6-5|NA
CASSVVLGQPQHF
>TRBV14|TRBD2
CASSQGVSGIWGEQFF
>TRBV5-1|TRBD1
CASSQDREHGELFF
>TRBV6-1|NA
CASSEPGTGVEQYF
>TRBV28|NA
CASSTPQDQPQHF
>TRBV7-2|NA
CASSPGRLGTDTQYF
>TRBV5-1|TRBD1
CASSTGTGPFEQYF
>TRBV28|NA
CASRPMTGTGGSDTEAFF
>TRBV28|TRBD2
CASSLERGRYEQYF
>TRBV5-4|NA
CASSSAVGNPAYNEQFF
>TRBV15|NA
CATSTRGGASGNTIYF
>TRBV27|TRBD1
CASSSRAGGVFAYGYTF
>TRBV28|NA
CASSFSGTFYEQYF
>TRBV27|TRBD1
CASSRQGIAGNTIYF
>TRBV18|NA
CASSPSEGNTEAFF
>TRBV10-3|NA
CAITATTAGTEAFF
>TRBV5-1|NA
CASSERTATYEQYF
>TRBV15|TRBD1
CATSRGDSYEQYF
>TRBV6-1|NA
CAIIEGNDNEQFF
>TRBV19|TRBD1
CASGTGHTSNQPQHF
>TRBV28|NA
CACSSGWISGYTF
>TRBV6-5|NA
CASSLTRTGELFF
>TRBV10-3|TRBD2
CAISDPGLEADTQYF
>TRBV21-1|NA
CAKRPWFAGGELYNEQFF
>TRBV6-6|TRBD2
CASRLAGVRDTQYF
>TRBV15|TRBD2
CATSRVTSGSYEQYF
>TRBV7-8|NA
CASRDTGGYTF
>TRBV7-8|TRBD1
CASSLRRSDRAGEQYF
>TRBV7-3|NA
CASSLEGGITEAFF
>TRBV15|NA
CATSRDRDGYGYTF
>TRBV2|NA
CASRSESQPQHF
>TRBV14|NA
CASSQAGGNTIYF
>TRBV2|NA
CASSATGKNQPQHF
>TRBV28|NA
CASSLGMIYEQYF
>TRBV18|NA
CASSPRVWTEAFF
>TRBV7-9|NA
CASSFDREGYTF
>TRBV30|NA
CAWSPRVDGKSSYNSPLHF
>TRBV18|NA
CASSLTNRALYNEQFF
>TRBV6-6|NA
CASSFGAGNQPQHF